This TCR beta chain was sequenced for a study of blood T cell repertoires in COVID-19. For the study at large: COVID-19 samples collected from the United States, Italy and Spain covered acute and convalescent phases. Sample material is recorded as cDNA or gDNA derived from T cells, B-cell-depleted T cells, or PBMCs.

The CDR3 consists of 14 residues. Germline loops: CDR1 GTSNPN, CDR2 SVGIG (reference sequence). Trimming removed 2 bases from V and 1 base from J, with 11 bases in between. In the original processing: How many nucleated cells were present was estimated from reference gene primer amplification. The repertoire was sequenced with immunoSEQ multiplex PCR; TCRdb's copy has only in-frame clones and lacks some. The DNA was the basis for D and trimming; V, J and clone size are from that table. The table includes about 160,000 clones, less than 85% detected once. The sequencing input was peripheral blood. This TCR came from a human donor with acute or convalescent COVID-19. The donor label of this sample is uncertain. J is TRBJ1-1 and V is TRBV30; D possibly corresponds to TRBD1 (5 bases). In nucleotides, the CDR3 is TGTGCCTGGAGTAGGGGATTGAGGAACACTGAAGCTTTCTTT. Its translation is CAWSRGLRNTEAFF.